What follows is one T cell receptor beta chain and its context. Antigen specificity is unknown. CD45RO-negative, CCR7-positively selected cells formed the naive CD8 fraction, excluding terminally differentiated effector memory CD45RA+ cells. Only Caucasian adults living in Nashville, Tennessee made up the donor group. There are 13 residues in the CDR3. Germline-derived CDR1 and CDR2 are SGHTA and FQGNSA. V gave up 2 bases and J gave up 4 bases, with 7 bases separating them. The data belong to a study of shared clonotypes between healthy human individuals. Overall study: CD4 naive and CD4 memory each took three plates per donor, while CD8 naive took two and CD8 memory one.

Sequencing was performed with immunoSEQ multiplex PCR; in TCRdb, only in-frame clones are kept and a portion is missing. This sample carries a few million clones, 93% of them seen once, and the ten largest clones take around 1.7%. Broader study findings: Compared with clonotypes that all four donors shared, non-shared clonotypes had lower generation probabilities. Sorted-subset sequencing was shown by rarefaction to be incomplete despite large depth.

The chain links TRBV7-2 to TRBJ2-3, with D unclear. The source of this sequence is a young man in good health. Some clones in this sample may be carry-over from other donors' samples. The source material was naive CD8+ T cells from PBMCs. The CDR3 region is CASSLMLADTQYF. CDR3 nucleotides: TGTGCCAGCAGCTTAATGCTAGCAGATACGCAGTATTTT.